Reported below is one TCR beta chain. Its antigen is still unknown. These data belong to a study of T cells in localized non-small cell lung cancer. Broader study findings: The study found T cell clonality highest in uninvolved adjacent lung, above tumor. Heterogeneity remains possible because sequencing was limited to only one tumor region. Adjacent lung had a median about 60 of the 100 largest tumor clones. Increased T cell density in blood showed an association with longer overall survival.

Profiling relied on immunoSEQ multiplex PCR, and the TCRdb table lists in-frame clones only, not all of them. This sample has around 100,000 clones, with roughly 87% found just once. V lost 6 bases and J 0 bases, leaving 14 bases between the germline ends. The germline CDR1 and CDR2 sequences are KGHSH and LQKENI. The CDR3 is made up of 15 amino acids. The sequence came from a man aged 40 to 70 with stage I squamous cell lung carcinoma. The sequenced sample was peripheral blood, obtained before any cancer treatment. The gene calls are TRBV18 and TRBJ1-1; D is unclear. The DNA of the CDR3 is TGTGCCAGCTCTTCCTCCGGTGGGGTGAACACTGAAGCTTTCTTT. Translated, it gives CASSSSGGVNTEAFF. The full variable domain, with the rest looked up from reference TRBV18 and TRBJ1-1, is NAGVMQNPRHLVRRRGQEARLRCSPMKGHSHVYWYRQLPEEGLKFMVYLQKENIIDESGMPKERFSAEFPKEGPSILRIQQVVRGDSAAYFCASSSSGGVNTEAFFGQGTRLTVV.